The 5 T cell receptor beta chains below were found in one sample sequenced in a study of cytomegalovirus exposure and HLA in healthy donors (TCRdb year 2017). Libraries came from the immunoSEQ multiplex PCR assay. A mixture of 60 forward primers for TCR Vbeta segments and 13 reverse primers for TCR Jbeta segments was used in the multiplex PCR. Drawn from immuneACCESS, this table holds only the in-frame rearrangements with V and J called that TCRdb kept. Clones are partly lost; checked studies trace under half to an unresolved V gene and leave the rest unexplained. The sample's own table lists about 140,000 clones. Less than 3.5% of the sample comes from the top ten. Material: PBMCs. The receptors here all came from a man aged 40-49 years in good health and CMV-seronegative.

The chain employs TRBV7-9 and TRBJ2-1, with 9 bases aligning to TRBD2. The ends lost 4 bases at V and 2 bases at J; junction bases unmatched: 3. The CDR3 loop spans 15 amino acids. Germline V lookup: CDR1 SEHNR, CDR2 FQNEAQ (reference sequence). The CDR3 DNA reads as TGTGCCAGCAGCTCTCTAGCGGGACCCTACAATGAGCAGTTCTTC. It is translated as CASSSLAGPYNEQFF. Filled out from reference TRBV7-9 and TRBJ2-1, the complete variable domain reads DTGVSQNPRHKITKRGQNVTFRCDPISEHNRLYWYRQTLGQGPEFLTYFQNEAQLEKSRLLSDRFSAERPKGSFSTLEIQRTEQGDSAMYLCASSSLAGPYNEQFFGPGTRLTVL.

The chain has TRBV2 and TRBJ2-7; 8 bases line up with TRBD1. The CDR3 totals 19 residues. The germline CDR1 and CDR2 sequences are SNHLY and FYNNEI. The junction had 16 bases not matched to a gene; V was cut back by 2 bases and J by 1 base. Here the CDR3 reads CASSENAGQEHLSSYEQYF. The CDR3 DNA follows: TGTGCCAGCAGTGAAAATGCGGGACAGGAGCACCTATCGTCCTACGAGCAGTACTTC.

V usage is TRBV2 and J usage is TRBJ2-1, with 9 bases lining up with TRBD1. CDR1 and CDR2 from the germline V gene are SNHLY and FYNNEI. V lost 7 bases, J lost 7 bases, and 20 bases stayed unmatched. This CDR3 has 18 amino acids. The CDR3 sequence is CASNVIRETGGAANEQFF. The CDR3 coding sequence is TGTGCCAGCAACGTAATCAGAGAAACAGGGGGCGCCGCGAATGAGCAGTTCTTC.

The genes are TRBV6-1 and TRBJ1-5; 7 bases align to TRBD1. The CDR3 runs 17 residues. Germline CDR1 and CDR2: MNHNS and SASEGT. Unmatched junction bases numbered 6, after V lost 1 base and J lost 0 bases. CDR3 loop: CASSEGTGGYSNQPQHF. The CDR3 DNA sequence: TGTGCCAGCAGTGAAGGGACAGGCGGTTATAGCAATCAGCCCCAGCATTTT.

The chain uses TRBV5-1 and TRBJ2-3; 9 nucleotides match TRBD2. Germline V gene data show CDR1 as SGHRS and CDR2 as YFSETQ. With V trimmed by 0 bases and J by 0 bases, 8 bases remained unmatched. The CDR3 covers 18 residues. CDR3 in amino acids: CASSLVASGVTSTDTQYF. The CDR3 coding sequence is TGCGCCAGCAGCTTGGTGGCTAGCGGGGTAACTAGCACAGATACGCAGTATTTT.